Listed below are T cell receptor beta chains from one sample, sequenced in a study of cytomegalovirus exposure and HLA in healthy donors. Measured with immunoSEQ multiplex PCR; TCRdb has only the in-frame clones, and not every one. The repertoire holds some 130,000 clones, roughly 82% seen once, with around 11% in the top ten. Sample: PBMCs. The receptors derive from a male donor in good health and CMV-seropositive. Each CDR3 is given with its conserved first and last residue. D genes are given only for firm matches. The size entry is marked missing in some rows and otherwise reads once, few, many or a size class.

V	J	D	size	DNA	CDR3
TRBV18	TRBJ2-5	TRBD1	NA	TGTGCCAGCTCACCGAACAGGGGAGACAGGGAGACCCAGTACTTC	CASSPNRGDRETQYF
TRBV4-2	TRBJ1-2	NA	once	TGTGCCAGCTTCGACAGCTCCCTAACCTACACCTTC	CASFDSSLTYTF
TRBV11-3	TRBJ2-7	TRBD2	NA	TGTGCCAGCAGCTTACGAGATAGCGGGATAAGGGGCTCCTACGAGCAGTACTTC	CASSLRDSGIRGSYEQYF
TRBV18	TRBJ2-3	TRBD2	few	TGTGCCAGCTCACCACCGACGGGAGGAAAAACTAGCACAGATACGCAGTATTTT	CASSPPTGGKTSTDTQYF
TRBV15	TRBJ1-5	TRBD1	NA	TGTGCCACCAGCAGAGCGACAGGGAGCAATCAGCCCCAGCATTTT	CATSRATGSNQPQHF
TRBV7-9	TRBJ2-7	TRBD1	NA	TGTGCCAGCAGCCCGGACAGGCTCTACGAGCAGTACTTC	CASSPDRLYEQYF
TRBV9	TRBJ2-7	NA	NA	TGTGCCAGCAGCCCCCGATTTGAGTCCTACGAGCAGTACTTC	CASSPRFESYEQYF
TRBV27	TRBJ1-1	TRBD1	NA	TGTGCCAGCAGTTCGCCCGGGACAGGGGTCACTGAAGCTTTCTTT	CASSSPGTGVTEAFF
TRBV9	TRBJ2-5	NA	NA	TGTGCCAGCAGCCCGACTAACGAACAAGAGACCCAGTACTTC	CASSPTNEQETQYF
TRBV21-1	TRBJ2-7	NA	few	TGTGCCAGCAGCCAGTCCGAGCAGTACTTC	CASSQSEQYF
TRBV19	TRBJ2-3	NA	NA	TGTGCCAGTTGCAGGGGTGGTAAAGATACGCAGTATTTT	CASCRGGKDTQYF
TRBV7-8	TRBJ2-7	NA	once	TGTGCCAGCAGCTTGTCGGGACTGGGGGAGCAGTACTTC	CASSLSGLGEQYF
TRBV28	TRBJ1-1	TRBD1	NA	TGTGCCAGCAGTTTTGACAGGGGTAACACTGAAGCTTTCTTT	CASSFDRGNTEAFF
TRBV5-1	TRBJ1-1	TRBD1	NA	TGCGCCAGCAGCTTGGTCGGGACAGGGTCCGACACTGAAGCTTTCTTT	CASSLVGTGSDTEAFF
TRBV27	TRBJ2-5	NA	NA	TGTGCCAGCAGTTTATTGGGGGAGGAAGAGACCCAGTACTTC	CASSLLGEEETQYF
TRBV4-3	TRBJ2-7	NA	NA	TGCGCCAGCAGCCAAGGAAGGCGCAGGGACTCCCACGAGCAGTACTTC	CASSQGRRRDSHEQYF
TRBV4-3	TRBJ2-7	NA	NA	TGCGCCAGCAGCCAAGCCCTACAGCACTCCTACGAGCAGTACTTC	CASSQALQHSYEQYF
TRBV7-3	TRBJ2-1	TRBD2	few	TGTGCCAGCAGCTCGGGACTAGCGACCTTCGGGAAGCAGTTCTTC	CASSSGLATFGKQFF
TRBV9	TRBJ1-2	TRBD1	NA	TGTGCCAGCAGCGTAGAGGGGACAGCGATCTATGGCTACACCTTC	CASSVEGTAIYGYTF
TRBV9	TRBJ2-1	TRBD1	NA	TGTGCCAGCAGCGTAACCTCCGGGACAGGGGCCGACAATGAGCAGTTCTTC	CASSVTSGTGADNEQFF
TRBV7-2	TRBJ2-7	NA	NA	TGTGCCAGCAGCGGCAGGGGTTTCGAGCAGTACTTC	CASSGRGFEQYF
TRBV28	TRBJ2-7	TRBD1	NA	TGTGCCAGCAGTTTAACCACGGGACAGGTCGAGGGCGAGCAGTACTTC	CASSLTTGQVEGEQYF
TRBV5-4	TRBJ1-1	NA	NA	TGTGCCAGCAGCACGACAGTGAACACTGAAGCTTTCTTT	CASSTTVNTEAFF
TRBV27	TRBJ2-1	TRBD2	NA	TGTGCCAGCAGTTTAACGGGACTAGCAGACAATGAGCAGTTCTTC	CASSLTGLADNEQFF
TRBV6-5	TRBJ1-2	TRBD1	NA	TGTGCCAGCAGTTACGCGACAGGGCTCGGCTACACCTTC	CASSYATGLGYTF
TRBV4-3	TRBJ2-1	NA	few	TGCGCCAGCAGCCAAGATGGGAGGTTGTACAATGAGCAGTTCTTC	CASSQDGRLYNEQFF
TRBV2	TRBJ2-1	TRBD2	NA	TGTGCCAGCAGTTTCAGCGGACTAGCGGGATCAATTGAGCAGTTCTTC	CASSFSGLAGSIEQFF
TRBV30	TRBJ1-2	TRBD1	NA	TGTGCCTGGAGTGTACAGGACAGGGGGCTCTACACCTTC	CAWSVQDRGLYTF
TRBV15	TRBJ2-1	TRBD1	NA	TGTGCCACCCAACCGGGACAGGGGGTTAATGAGCAGTTCTTC	CATQPGQGVNEQFF
TRBV5-8	TRBJ2-4	NA	NA	TGTGCCAGCAGCTTGACCCGGACAGCTCTTTCCAAAAACATTCAGTACTTC	CASSLTRTALSKNIQYF
TRBV5-1	TRBJ2-5	NA	NA	TGCGCCAGCAGTCGGGAACCTGGACTTCCCGGGGAGACCCAGTACTTC	CASSREPGLPGETQYF
TRBV28	TRBJ2-4	TRBD1	NA	TGTGCCAGCAGTTTGTCCATGACAGGGGGCGCGAACAAAAACATTCAGTACTTC	CASSLSMTGGANKNIQYF
TRBV4-3	TRBJ2-1	NA	NA	TGCGCCAGCAGCCAAGATTATAGACTTCCCTCGGGGCAGTTCTTC	CASSQDYRLPSGQFF
TRBV5-1	TRBJ2-7	NA	once	TGCGCCAGCAGCTCGCCTTTCGCGGGAACATACGAGCAGTACTTC	CASSSPFAGTYEQYF
TRBV11-1	TRBJ2-1	NA	NA	TGTGCCAGCAGCTTAGAAGGCCTAGTCTCCTACAATGAGCAGTTCTTC	CASSLEGLVSYNEQFF
TRBV30	TRBJ1-5	NA	once	TGTGCCTTCTCTCGGACAGTTCTTAGCAATCAGCCCCAGCATTTT	CAFSRTVLSNQPQHF
TRBV29-1	TRBJ2-7	TRBD1	once	TGCAGCGTTGTCCCGACAGGGACCTACGAGCAGTACTTC	CSVVPTGTYEQYF
TRBV6-5	TRBJ2-7	TRBD1	NA	TGTGCCAGCAGTTACGGAGGACAGGGGGGAATCTACGAGCAGTACTTC	CASSYGGQGGIYEQYF
TRBV19	TRBJ2-3	TRBD2	NA	TGTGCCAGTATCGCTACTAGCGGAGATACGCAGTATTTT	CASIATSGDTQYF
TRBV10-3	TRBJ1-1	NA	once	TGTGCCATCAGCCCCAGAGAGGACTCGAACACTGAAGCTTTCTTT	CAISPREDSNTEAFF
TRBV9	TRBJ1-4	NA	once	TGTGCCAGCAGCGTAGGTGGGGCCGTAAATGAAAAACTGTTTTTT	CASSVGGAVNEKLFF
TRBV4-2	TRBJ2-2	TRBD2	NA	TGTGCCAGCAGCCCCGTCGGCGGGAGAATCGGGGAGCTGTTTTTT	CASSPVGGRIGELFF
TRBV5-1	TRBJ2-5	TRBD1	NA	TGCGCCAGCAGCTGGGACAGCTTGCAAGAGACCCAGTACTTC	CASSWDSLQETQYF
TRBV27	TRBJ2-7	TRBD2	NA	TGTGCCAGCAGGCGGGAGGGCCCTTACGAGCAGTACTTC	CASRREGPYEQYF
TRBV19	TRBJ1-3	NA	NA	TGTGCCAGTAGCGACAGGTACTCTGGAAACACCATATATTTT	CASSDRYSGNTIYF
TRBV19	TRBJ2-5	TRBD1	NA	TGTGCCAGTAGTACAACCGGGACAGAGCAAGAGACCCAGTACTTC	CASSTTGTEQETQYF
TRBV28	TRBJ2-7	TRBD2	NA	TGTGCCAGCAGTGTTCTAGCGGGGGACCTTTACGAGCAGTACTTC	CASSVLAGDLYEQYF
TRBV29-1	TRBJ1-1	NA	NA	TGCAGCTTCACCCGGGGCACTGAAGCTTTCTTT	CSFTRGTEAFF
TRBV5-1	TRBJ1-2	NA	NA	TGCGCCAGCAGCTACGAGTTGACAGGAGAAAGGGTCTATGGCTACACCTTC	CASSYELTGERVYGYTF
TRBV10-3	TRBJ1-5	NA	NA	TGTGCCATCAGTGAAGGAAGAGGGTACCAGCCCCAGCATTTT	CAISEGRGYQPQHF
TRBV27	TRBJ1-5	NA	once	TGTGCCAGCACCGAGGGAGCCAATCAGCCCCAGCATTTT	CASTEGANQPQHF
TRBV28	TRBJ2-2	TRBD1	NA	TGTGCCAGCAGGCCACAGGGGAATGGGGAGCTGTTTTTT	CASRPQGNGELFF
TRBV28	TRBJ2-1	NA	few	TGTGCCAGCAGTTTGCCGGGGGGCAGTAACAATGAGCAGTTCTTC	CASSLPGGSNNEQFF
TRBV10-3	TRBJ1-6	NA	NA	TGTGCCATCAGAAGGACAGACAATAATTCACCCCTCCACTTT	CAIRRTDNNSPLHF
TRBV7-2	TRBJ2-7	NA	once	TGTGCCAGCAGCTTAATCCGTGGAGGGGCCAACCTTGGCGAGCAGTACTTC	CASSLIRGGANLGEQYF
TRBV18	TRBJ2-7	TRBD2	NA	TGTGCCAGCTCTTTGGGCGGGAGGGACTCCTACGAGCAGTACTTC	CASSLGGRDSYEQYF
TRBV19	TRBJ1-1	NA	NA	TGTGCCAGTATTTACAGGGAAGCAGCTTTCTTT	CASIYREAAFF
TRBV7-7	TRBJ2-7	TRBD2	NA	TGTGCTAGCAGCTACGGGGGGGCCGGTTCCGAGCAGTACTTC	CASSYGGAGSEQYF
TRBV30	TRBJ1-2	NA	NA	TGTGCCTGGAGGACAGTACCAGCTAACTATGGCTACACCTTC	CAWRTVPANYGYTF
TRBV5-6	TRBJ2-3	TRBD2	NA	TGTGCCAGCAGCTTGGGAGGGAGGGGATTCACCGCAGATACGCAGTATTTT	CASSLGGRGFTADTQYF